This T cell receptor (beta chain) was profiled in a study of shared clonotypes between healthy human individuals (dated by TCRdb to about 2020). Some background on the complete study: The cohort included three men and two women between 18 and 49 years of age. For each donor, three plates each were used for CD4 naive and CD4 memory, two plates were used for CD8 naive, and one plate was used for CD8 memory. To estimate repertoire size and how much clonotypes are shared between individuals, the study performed deep sequencing of blood TCR repertoires from roughly five healthy adults. Per donor, leukapheresis produced somewhere between about 0.85 and 10 billion PBMCs. Libraries were prepared and TCR repertoires were sequenced by different laboratories using diverse techniques, in order to increase sequencing depth and limit assay-specific biases.

From its cysteine to its phenylalanine, the CDR3 spans 14 amino acids. Left in the record is the CDR3 DNA by itself, 42 bases read in frame from the first base. CDR1 LNHDA and CDR2 SQIVND are derived from the germline V gene (reference sequence). Trimming at the junction amounts to 5 bases on V and 4 bases on J, and the germline ends lie 14 bases apart. What the research found in general, with its limitations: Sharing across a handful of donors was observed for about 4.8% of naive CD4, less than 4% of naive CD8, 2% to 2.5% of memory CD4, and roughly 0.43% of memory CD8 clonotypes. Even with the large sequencing depth, rarefaction of the sorted-subset datasets indicated that sequencing was incomplete. Based on pairwise subsampling, the degree of clonotype sharing among donors was expected to be affected by sequencing depth. Naive subsets generally had larger estimated clonotype richness than memory subsets did. Because the study included a small number of donors, the genetic and exposure-history diversity represented was limited. Clonotypes shared by all four sorted-subset donors showed higher generation probabilities than non-shared clonotypes. Sampling was restricted to blood, and TCR repertoires in tissues likely differ from the TCR repertoires found in blood.

Using the deep immunoSEQ assay, multiplex PCR amplified TCR CDR3 regions from genomic DNA. Genomic DNA extracted from each cell subset was distributed evenly over all wells of several immunoSEQ 96-well plates, and each plate served as one replicate. Each replicate PCR for sorted subsets received roughly 0.2 ug genomic DNA, equal to 30,000 or so T cell genomes. Purified libraries were quantified with a Qubit 3.0 fluorometer, sized on a Bioanalyzer 2100, and re-quantified with the KAPA Library Quantification kit. Each immunoSEQ 96-well plate was sequenced on its own single-read 150-cycle Illumina NextSeq 550 flow cell. The paper's data handling went like this. Because only junctional sequences without quality scores were contained in the immunoSEQ output, filtering matching that applied to full-length reads could not be performed. To assign V/J genes and CDR3, sequences were annotated using PyIR, a Python wrapper for IgBLAST v1.9, with IMGT germline references. Reads were removed for weak V/J assignments (E-value above 1e-6), missing CDR3, stop codons, out-of-frame junctions, or ambiguous translated residues. A V3J clonotype was defined by an identical inferred V gene, J gene, and CDR3 amino acid sequence. The percentage overlap between two repertoires was calculated by dividing the number of shared unique clonotypes by the size of the smaller repertoire. Three approaches were used to assess repertoire richness: RTK rarefaction, the Chao1 estimator, and Recon v2.1 estimates of unobserved clonotypes. For all TCRbeta clonotypes obtained by the gDNA method from a handful of donors, generation probabilities were computed with OLGA. TCRdb holds this immuneACCESS table with in-frame rearrangements only. Some clones are missing; in checked studies, unresolved V genes explain under half, and the rest has no known cause. V and J calls and clone size are given by that table; D and trimming were obtained from the DNA. This sample lists approximately 1.9 million clones; approximately 92% were detected once. The ten biggest clones cover over 1.5% of the sample.

For the CD8 naive samples, CD45RO-negative cells were positively selected for CCR7, yielding a CD45RA+CCR7+ population from which TemRA cells were excluded. Healthy HIV-negative adults with no recently reported acute infections or vaccinations were included as donors. All donors were Caucasian adults living in Nashville, Tennessee, USA. Blood was obtained by leukapheresis, after which PBMCs were separated by Ficoll-Histopaque density gradient centrifugation and cryopreserved in liquid nitrogen vapor phase. Analytical flow cytometry was used to check the purity and quantity of each magnetically sorted T cell population. Genomic DNA was isolated from every sorted fraction and measured by UV absorbance on a Nanodrop 2000c. About this clone itself: Its antigen target is currently unknown. Base qualities were left out, and no much larger clone turns up one base away.

Rearrangement joined TRBV19 to TRBJ2-5, with TRBD1 perhaps the D gene, on 6 matching bases. Sequencing was performed on naive CD8+ T cells from PBMCs. The intended sense of this specimen's cell subset or site label: CD45RA+CCR7+. The TCR sequence derives from a young man in good health. Some clones in this sample may be carry-over from other donors' samples. The CDR3 reads CASSATGWGETQYF. The bases read TGTGCCAGTAGTGCGACAGGTTGGGGAGAGACCCAGTACTTC.